These 24 T cell receptor beta chains came from one sample sequenced in a study of Ad26.COV2.S vaccination and SARS-CoV-2 variants. Treatment noted: around 19 received Ad26.COV2.S at low or high dose, single or two shots; 5 received placebo; per-sample allocation not given. The study sampled participants on day 63 after the first vaccine or placebo injection. Here immunoSEQ multiplex PCR was the method, and the copy in TCRdb shows in-frame clones only, minus some. The data hold approximately 400,000 clones, with about four fifths observed a single time. Sequencing used peripheral blood, obtained in a trial of Ad26.COV2.S vaccine versus placebo. The receptor source for this set is a person between 18 and 65 years old who received the Ad26.COV2.S COVID-19 vaccine or a placebo.

This sequence joins TRBV14 and TRBJ2-7; D perhaps matches TRBD1 (5 bases). The CDR3 runs 18 residues. V lost 1 base to trimming and J lost 0 bases, with 19 bases between them. Germline V gives CDR1 SGHDN, CDR2 FVKESK. CDR3 protein: CASSQGTPPKTTSYEQYF. CDR3 in DNA: TGTGCCAGCAGCCAAGGGACACCTCCGAAAACCACCTCCTACGAGCAGTACTTC. Together with reference TRBV14 and TRBJ2-7, the CDR3 gives the full variable domain: EAGVTQFPSHSVIEKGQTVTLRCDPISGHDNLYWYRRVMGKEIKFLLHFVKESKQDESGMPNNRFLAERTGGTYSTLKVQPAELEDSGVYFCASSQGTPPKTTSYEQYFGPGTRLTVT.

V and J are TRBV9 and TRBJ2-7; a possible D gene is TRBD2 (6 bases). V lost 4 bases to trimming and J lost 4 bases, with 21 bases between them. The CDR3 consists of 16 residues. CDR1 is SGDLS, CDR2 YYNGEE, per germline. The CDR3: CASSPGTPLGAYEQYF. CDR3 sequence (DNA): TGTGCCAGCAGCCCAGGGACTCCGTTAGGAGCGTACGAGCAGTACTTC.

This chain links TRBV6-5 with TRBJ2-5; D is unresolved. CDR3 length: 14 residues. V shed 6 bases and J shed 1 base, with 12 bases lying between them. The germline V gene has CDR1 MNHEY and CDR2 SVGAGI. The CDR3 loop reads CASSRRAVQETQYF. The CDR3 bases are TGTGCCAGCAGCCGACGGGCGGTCCAAGAGACCCAGTACTTC.

This chain uses TRBV5-4 with TRBJ1-2; D may be TRBD1 (6 bases). There are 14 residues in the CDR3. With 4 bases removed from V and 11 bases from J, the gap between germline ends came to 21 bases. Germline loops: CDR1 SGHNT, CDR2 YYREEE (reference sequence). The CDR3 region is CASSTETGLKGYTF. DNA of the CDR3: TGTGCCAGCAGCACTGAAACAGGGTTGAAGGGTTACACCTTC.

The chain joins TRBV6-5 to TRBJ1-1; D is possibly TRBD1 (5 bases). The germline gives CDR1 MNHEY, CDR2 SVGAGI. V lost 6 bases, J lost 1 base, and 12 bases lay in between. CDR3 length: 14 amino acids. The CDR3 nucleotides are TGTGCCAGCAGCCCGGGACCCTCGAACACTGAAGCTTTCTTT. This gives the protein CASSPGPSNTEAFF.

V gene TRBV24-1 combines with J gene TRBJ2-1, with TRBD1 matching over 9 bases. The V gene's germline CDR1 is KGHDR and CDR2 SFDVKD. This CDR3 region has 13 residues. V lost 6 bases, J lost 13 bases, and 9 bases stayed unmatched. The CDR3 DNA reads TGTGCCACCAGTAGAGTCCCGGGACAGGGTCAGTTCTTC. As protein: CATSRVPGQGQFF.

This clone has a handful of counts. The gene calls are TRBV5-4 and TRBJ1-6; 10 bases fit TRBD1. This CDR3 is built from 14 residues. CDR1 and CDR2 (germline): SGHNT, YYREEE (reference sequence). Trimming at V came to 1 base and at J to 9 bases, leaving 1 base not matched to a gene. The CDR3 sequence is CASSLRDRGSPLHF. CDR3 DNA: TGTGCCAGCAGCTTGAGGGACAGGGGTTCACCCCTCCACTTT. The full variable domain, rest sourced from reference TRBV5-4 and TRBJ1-6, is ETGVTQSPTHLIKTRGQQVTLRCSSQSGHNTVSWYQQALGQGPQFIFQYYREEENGRGNFPPRFSGLQFPNYSSELNVNALELDDSALYLCASSLRDRGSPLHFGNGTRLTVT.

The rearrangement uses TRBV19 and TRBJ2-7; no reliable D call. Germline V gene lookup returns CDR1 LNHDA and CDR2 SQIVND (reference sequence). The CDR3 runs 14 residues. Trimming cost V 2 bases and J 4 bases, with 12 bases left between them. The CDR3 is CASSISVASYEQYF. CDR3 DNA: TGTGCCAGTAGTATATCCGTGGCCAGTTACGAGCAGTACTTC. Combining the CDR3 with reference TRBV19 and TRBJ2-7 gives the whole variable domain DGGITQSPKYLFRKEGQNVTLSCEQNLNHDAMYWYRQDPGQGLRLIYYSQIVNDFQKGDIAEGYSVSREKKESFPLTVTSAQKNPTAFYLCASSISVASYEQYFGPGTRLTVT.

The V call is TRBV6-6, the J call TRBJ2-3, with D possibly being TRBD2 (5 bases). This CDR3 spans 15 amino acids. Germline values: CDR1 MNHNY, CDR2 SVGAGI (reference sequence). Trimming removed 2 bases at V and 6 bases at J, with 15 bases between. The CDR3 bases are TGTGCCAGCAGTTACGGAGCGGCCCACGCGGATACGCAGTATTTT. It specifies CASSYGAAHADTQYF.

The rearrangement links TRBV4-1 to TRBJ2-1, with 7 positions matching TRBD2. After removal of 2 bases from V and 6 bases from J, the junction contained 10 bases not matched to a gene. CDR3 size: 16 residues. Germline values: CDR1 MGHRA, CDR2 YSYEKL. The CDR3, as DNA: TGCGCCAGCAGCCAAACCGGGACTAACTTTATCAATGAGCAGTTCTTC. Amino acid sequence: CASSQTGTNFINEQFF.

This clone appeared many times. J is TRBJ1-2 and V is TRBV2; TRBD1 matches 8 bases. The junction had 3 bases not matched to a gene; V was cut back by 6 bases and J by 3 bases. The germline CDR1 and CDR2 sequences are SNHLY and FYNNEI. The CDR3 loop spans 13 amino acids. This chain's CDR3 is CASSGTGHYGYTF. DNA for the CDR3: TGTGCCAGCAGCGGGACAGGTCACTATGGCTACACCTTC.

The chain uses TRBV7-2 and TRBJ1-4, with D hard to call. The CDR3 loop spans 13 amino acids. Germline V gives CDR1 SGHTA, CDR2 FQGNSA. V lost 0 bases and J lost 8, with 7 bases in between. CDR3 coding DNA: TGTGCCAGCAGCTTAGCGCACGCGGAAAAACTGTTTTTT. The encoded protein is CASSLAHAEKLFF.

The chain couples TRBV6-4 to TRBJ2-6; D may be TRBD2 (6 bases). CDR3 length: 16 amino acids. CDR1 is MRHNA, CDR2 SNTAGT, per germline. The germline V and J ends were trimmed by 3 bases and 0 bases, with 9 bases remaining between them. CDR3 in amino acids: CASSEGGGSGANVLTF. DNA for the CDR3: TGTGCCAGCAGTGAGGGGGGTGGCTCTGGGGCCAACGTCCTGACTTTC.

The chain uses TRBV5-1 and TRBJ1-1; no firm D call. CDR1 SGHRS and CDR2 YFSETQ come from the germline V gene. V was trimmed by 0 bases and J by 0 bases, leaving 9 bases between them. The CDR3 runs 15 residues. Written as DNA, the CDR3 is TGCGCCAGCAGCTTGGCCGGGCTGGTGAACACTGAAGCTTTCTTT. It specifies CASSLAGLVNTEAFF.

V is TRBV28 and J is TRBJ1-4; no clear D. Germline CDR1 is MDHEN and CDR2 is SYDVKM. Trimming pared 8 bases from V and 7 bases from J, leaving 14 bases between. There are 13 residues in the CDR3. CDR3 nucleotides: TGTGCCAGCGTCCGAGGTGGAGGTGAAAAACTGTTTTTT. The encoded protein is CASVRGGGEKLFF.

In this sample, this clone turned up once. This chain uses TRBV12-3 or TRBV12-4 with TRBJ2-1; D ambiguous. This CDR3 region has 13 residues. Trimming cost V 4 bases and J 4 bases, with 8 bases left between them. Here the CDR3 reads CASSWARYNEQFF. In DNA form, the CDR3 reads TGTGCCAGCAGTTGGGCTAGATACAATGAGCAGTTCTTC.

V and J are TRBV6-5 and TRBJ2-7; no definite D call. The CDR3 runs to 15 residues. Between the trimmed V and J ends, which lost 0 bases and 2 bases, there was a span of 11 bases. The V gene's germline CDR1 is MNHEY and CDR2 SVGAGI. CDR3 sequence (DNA): TGTGCCAGCAGTTACTCGCTCGTCAGGACCTACGAGCAGTACTTC. It is translated as CASSYSLVRTYEQYF.

The chain joins TRBV18 to TRBJ1-4; no definite D call. V was trimmed by 6 bases and J by 0 bases, leaving 11 bases between them. This CDR3 contains 15 residues. CDR1 and CDR2 from the germline V gene are KGHSH and LQKENI. This chain's CDR3 is CASSPDLATNEKLFF. CDR3 sequence (DNA): TGTGCCAGCTCCCCGGACCTAGCAACTAATGAAAAACTGTTTTTT.

This sequence joins TRBV27 and TRBJ2-7; TRBD1 is a possible D gene (6 bases). From germline, CDR1 is MNHEY and CDR2 SMNVEV (reference sequence). CDR3 size: 14 residues. Trimming took off 10 bases at V and 9 bases at J, with 25 bases between the two ends. CDR3 DNA: TGTGCCACCCATGAGGGGGACCGGGCCATCAGGCAGTACTTC. The encoded protein is CATHEGDRAIRQYF.

The chain employs TRBV2 and TRBJ2-7; no clear D. The V end lost 8 bases, the J end lost 4 bases, and 12 bases lay between the germline ends. Germline CDR1 SNHLY, CDR2 FYNNEI. The CDR3 has 12 amino acids. CDR3 bases: TGTGCCAGCTTTTGGCAGCCTTACGAGCAGTACTTC. Encoded protein: CASFWQPYEQYF.

The chain employs TRBV21-1 and TRBJ2-7. TRBV21-1 is a documented pseudogene. CDR3 length equals 14 residues. The CDR3 spells CASSKEGWGYEQYF. Written as DNA, the CDR3 is TGTGCCAGCAGCAAAGAAGGGTGGGGCTACGAGCAGTACTTC.

The V and J genes are TRBV5-1 and TRBJ2-1, with D perhaps being TRBD1 or TRBD2 (5 bases each). The V and J ends lost 6 bases and 0 bases respectively, with 16 bases between them. This CDR3 has 16 residues. CDR1 is SGHRS and CDR2 is YFSETQ in the germline V gene. The CDR3 sequence: CASKMRGDSSYNEQFF. CDR3 sequence (DNA): TGCGCCAGCAAGATGAGGGGAGATAGCTCCTACAATGAGCAGTTCTTC.

The V and J genes are TRBV11-2 and TRBJ2-7; D unclear. Germline-derived CDR1 and CDR2 are SGHAT and FQNNGV. Trimming pared 1 base from V and 4 bases from J, leaving 14 bases between. The CDR3 loop spans 15 amino acids. CDR3 DNA: TGTGCCAGCAGCTTAGGCGCCTCCCATCGGTACGAGCAGTACTTC. The encoded protein is CASSLGASHRYEQYF.

This clone was detected only once. The chain has TRBV4-1 and TRBJ2-2, with 9 positions matching TRBD1. This CDR3 is built from 17 residues. The germline V gene encodes CDR1 MGHRA and CDR2 YSYEKL. V gave up 4 bases and J gave up 8 bases; unmatched junction bases: 14. The CDR3 here is CASSRLTGGVGPGELFF. The CDR3 bases are TGCGCCAGCAGCCGATTGACAGGGGGTGTGGGTCCGGGGGAGCTGTTTTTT.